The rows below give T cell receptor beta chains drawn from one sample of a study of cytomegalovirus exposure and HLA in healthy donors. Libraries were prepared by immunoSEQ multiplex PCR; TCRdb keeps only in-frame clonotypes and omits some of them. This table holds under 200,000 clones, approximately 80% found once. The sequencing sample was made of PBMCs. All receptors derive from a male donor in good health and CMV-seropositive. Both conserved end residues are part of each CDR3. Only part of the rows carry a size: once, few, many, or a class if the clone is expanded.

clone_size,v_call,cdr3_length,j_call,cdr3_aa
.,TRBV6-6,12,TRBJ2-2,CASREGTGELFF
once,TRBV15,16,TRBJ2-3,CATSRDRVSGSDTQYF
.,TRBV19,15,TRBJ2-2,CASSIARQGYGELFF
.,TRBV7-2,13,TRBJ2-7,CASSLAGGLEQYF
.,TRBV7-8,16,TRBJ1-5,CASSLDQRAPNQPQHF
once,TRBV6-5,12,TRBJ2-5,CAVQTSGETQYF
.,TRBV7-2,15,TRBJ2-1,CASSTGLAGAAEQFF
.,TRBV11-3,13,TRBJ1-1,CASSLVAAGEAFF
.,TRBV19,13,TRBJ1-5,CASSPLRGQPQHF
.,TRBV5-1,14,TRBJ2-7,CASSWGPENYEQYF
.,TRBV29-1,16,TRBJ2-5,CSVTMTETAFQETQYF
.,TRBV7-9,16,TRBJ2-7,CSSSPLLAGGSYEQYF
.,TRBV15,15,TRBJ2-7,CATSRTSGSSYEQYF
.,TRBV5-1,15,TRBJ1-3,CASSTQGLSGNTIYF
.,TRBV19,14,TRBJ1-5,CASSRQGGSQPQHF
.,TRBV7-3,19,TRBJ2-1,CASGVPGRTPYRGGNEQFF
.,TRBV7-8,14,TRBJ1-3,CASSPAYLGNTIYF
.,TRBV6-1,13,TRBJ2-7,CASERTGGYEQYF
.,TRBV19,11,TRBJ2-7,CASSISDEQYF
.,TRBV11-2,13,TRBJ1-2,CASTTQGNYGYTF
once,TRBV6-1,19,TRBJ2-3,CASSGRGLAGARSTDTQYF
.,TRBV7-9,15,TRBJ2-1,CASSGMRTRVNEQFF
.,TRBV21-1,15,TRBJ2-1,CASSRLAGRYNEQFF
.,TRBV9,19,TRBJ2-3,CASSVDPTLAGGYADTQYF
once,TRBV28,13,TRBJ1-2,CASRQDPRGGYTF
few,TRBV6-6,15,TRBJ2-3,CASSGTSGKSDTQYF